Listed below are T cell receptor beta chains from one sample, sequenced in a study of cytomegalovirus exposure and HLA in healthy donors. Data came from immunoSEQ multiplex PCR; TCRdb stores just in-frame clones and leaves some out. The sample consists of tens of thousands of clones, roughly three fifths of them appearing once. The sample consisted of PBMCs. Receptors originate from a man aged 30 to 39 in good health and CMV-seronegative. The CDR3 runs from the conserved cysteine through the conserved F or W. A D gene is named only where the DNA matches it firmly. Rows may omit the clone size; those that give it use once, few, many or a size class.

TRBV4-1	NA	TRBJ2-1	NA	CASSLHRTPEQFF	TGCGCCAGCAGCCTCCACAGGACCCCTGAGCAGTTCTTC
TRBV4-3	NA	TRBJ1-1	NA	CASSQYNLMAEAFF	TGCGCCAGCAGCCAATATAACCTGATGGCAGAAGCTTTCTTT
TRBV27	TRBD2	TRBJ2-1	NA	CASRVGTGGRFDEQFF	TGTGCCAGCAGGGTAGGGACGGGAGGGCGGTTCGATGAGCAGTTCTTC
TRBV19	NA	TRBJ1-1	NA	CASGVLTSEAFF	TGTGCCAGCGGGGTTCTGACGTCTGAAGCTTTCTTT
TRBV4-2	TRBD2	TRBJ2-7	few	CASSQGETSGSYEQYF	TGTGCCAGCAGCCAAGGAGAAACTAGCGGGAGTTACGAGCAGTACTTC
TRBV10-3	TRBD1	TRBJ1-2	few	CAISESFWDRGYGYTF	TGTGCCATCAGTGAGTCGTTTTGGGACAGGGGCTATGGCTACACCTTC
TRBV7-8	TRBD2	TRBJ2-1	NA	CASSFHPGLAGVYEQFF	TGTGCCAGCAGCTTCCACCCGGGACTAGCGGGAGTCTATGAGCAGTTCTTC
TRBV4-2	NA	TRBJ2-2	NA	CASSQEVLYTGELFF	TGTGCCAGCAGCCAAGAAGTACTGTACACCGGGGAGCTGTTTTTT
TRBV7-6	NA	TRBJ2-5	NA	CASSLVWRGIQETQYF	TGTGCCAGCAGCTTAGTGTGGCGGGGTATACAAGAGACCCAGTACTTC
TRBV5-4	TRBD1	TRBJ1-2	NA	CASRSGQGALTGYTF	TGTGCCAGCAGGTCGGGACAGGGGGCCCTGACGGGCTACACCTTC
TRBV14	NA	TRBJ1-1	NA	CASSRRGGAEAFF	TGTGCCAGCAGCCGGAGGGGGGGAGCTGAAGCTTTCTTT
TRBV10-3	NA	TRBJ2-2	NA	CAISAQGPVTGELFF	TGTGCCATCAGTGCCCAGGGGCCGGTTACCGGGGAGCTGTTTTTT
TRBV6-5	NA	TRBJ1-1	NA	CASRRDTLNTEAFF	TGTGCCAGCAGACGGGACACGCTGAACACTGAAGCTTTCTTT
TRBV6-6	NA	TRBJ1-1	NA	CASSQQGNTEAFF	TGTGCCAGCAGCCAACAGGGAAACACTGAAGCTTTCTTT
TRBV20-1	NA	TRBJ2-7	NA	CSASYQQYF	TGCAGTGCTAGTTATCAGCAGTACTTC
TRBV5-4	NA	TRBJ1-1	few	CASSFSRGRTEAFF	TGTGCCAGCAGCTTCTCCAGGGGCCGAACTGAAGCTTTCTTT
TRBV5-6	TRBD1	TRBJ1-1	NA	CASQGYAEAFF	TGTGCCTCACAGGGGTACGCTGAAGCTTTCTTT
TRBV5-1	TRBD1	TRBJ2-7	few	CASSPGTGVDEQYF	TGCGCCAGCAGCCCGGGGACAGGGGTGGACGAGCAGTACTTC
TRBV9	TRBD2	TRBJ2-3	few	CASSVLTSGTDTQYF	TGTGCCAGCAGCGTACTGACTAGCGGAACAGATACGCAGTATTTT
TRBV7-6	NA	TRBJ2-7	NA	CASSSDIYEQYF	TGTGCCAGCAGCTCAGACATCTACGAGCAGTACTTC
TRBV19	NA	TRBJ1-2	NA	CASSVTGTNPQGYTF	TGTGCCAGTAGTGTCACAGGGACAAACCCTCAAGGCTACACCTTC
TRBV7-6	TRBD2	TRBJ2-1	NA	CASSLGLAGGPTTNNEQFF	TGTGCCAGCAGCTTAGGGCTAGCGGGGGGGCCTACTACGAACAATGAGCAGTTCTTC
TRBV19	NA	TRBJ2-5	few	CASRPQLAAETQYF	TGTGCCAGTAGACCACAGCTAGCTGCCGAGACCCAGTACTTC
TRBV6-4	TRBD1	TRBJ1-2	NA	CASSKDRAGYGYTF	TGTGCCAGCAGTAAAGACAGGGCGGGCTATGGCTACACCTTC
TRBV29-1	TRBD1	TRBJ2-7	NA	CSVARTGSYEQYF	TGCAGCGTCGCTAGGACAGGTTCCTACGAGCAGTACTTC
TRBV5-1	NA	TRBJ2-7	NA	CASSLVFRETAYEQYF	TGCGCCAGCAGCCTAGTATTTAGGGAGACCGCCTACGAGCAGTACTTC
TRBV5-4	TRBD2	TRBJ2-1	NA	CASSLGPGLAKTNEQFF	TGTGCCAGCAGCTTGGGGCCAGGACTAGCGAAAACTAATGAGCAGTTCTTC
TRBV9	NA	TRBJ1-1	few	CASSQVGMGTEAFF	TGTGCCAGCTCCCAGGTCGGGATGGGCACTGAAGCTTTCTTT
TRBV7-3	TRBD1	TRBJ1-1	NA	CASSDRGQGGLNTEAFF	TGTGCCAGCAGCGACCGGGGACAGGGGGGTTTGAACACTGAAGCTTTCTTT
TRBV18	TRBD1	TRBJ1-5	once	CASSYIQQTGDSNQPQHF	TGTGCCAGCTCTTACATACAGCAGACAGGGGATAGCAATCAGCCCCAGCATTTT
TRBV5-5	NA	TRBJ1-5	NA	CASSLQGIGQPQHF	TGTGCCAGCAGTTTACAGGGAATTGGACAGCCCCAGCATTTT
TRBV18	TRBD2	TRBJ2-1	NA	CASSPTTSGRVNEQFF	TGTGCCAGCTCACCCACGACTAGCGGGAGGGTCAATGAGCAGTTCTTC
TRBV12-5	TRBD1	TRBJ2-7	NA	CASGLVLKDRDRGFNEQYF	TGTGCTAGTGGTTTGGTGCTTAAGGACCGGGACAGGGGGTTCAACGAGCAGTACTTC
TRBV13	NA	TRBJ2-4	NA	CASSQSRGKNIQYF	TGTGCCAGCAGCCAAAGCCGGGGGAAAAACATTCAGTACTTC
TRBV27	NA	TRBJ1-1	few	CASSLDGFGREAFF	TGTGCCAGCAGTTTAGACGGATTCGGGAGAGAAGCTTTCTTT
TRBV6-5	NA	TRBJ1-5	NA	CASSVRGQPQHF	TGTGCCAGCAGCGTCAGGGGCCAGCCCCAGCATTTT
TRBV30	NA	TRBJ1-6	NA	CAWTVGGPTPLHF	TGTGCCTGGACTGTCGGGGGGCCCACACCCCTCCACTTT
TRBV6-1	NA	TRBJ1-5	NA	CASRAGQPQHF	TGTGCCAGCAGGGCAGGGCAGCCCCAGCATTTT
TRBV19	NA	TRBJ2-2	few	CASGGTNTGELFF	TGTGCCAGCGGGGGAACGAACACCGGGGAGCTGTTTTTT
TRBV18	NA	TRBJ1-2	NA	CASSPPTSGAYGYTF	TGTGCCAGCTCACCACCGACGAGCGGCGCGTATGGCTACACCTTC
TRBV2	NA	TRBJ1-2	NA	CASRRDGDLYGYTF	TGTGCCAGCAGGCGGGACGGCGACCTCTATGGCTACACCTTC
TRBV13	TRBD2	TRBJ2-7	NA	CASRRNLAGTYEQYF	TGTGCCAGCCGCAGAAATCTAGCGGGCACCTACGAGCAGTACTTC
TRBV28	TRBD2	TRBJ2-1	NA	CASSRGRLAVRGANEQFF	TGTGCCAGCAGTCGTGGAAGACTAGCGGTTCGAGGGGCCAATGAGCAGTTCTTC
TRBV28	NA	TRBJ1-3	few	CASGAGLGNTIYF	TGTGCCAGCGGAGCGGGGCTTGGAAACACCATATATTTT
TRBV14	TRBD1	TRBJ2-5	NA	CASSQDVWDRGKECQETQYF	TGTGCCAGCAGCCAAGACGTTTGGGACAGGGGGAAGGAGTGCCAAGAGACCCAGTACTTC
TRBV7-2	NA	TRBJ1-2	NA	CASSFGDGYTF	TGTGCCAGCAGCTTCGGGGATGGCTACACCTTC
TRBV29-1	TRBD1	TRBJ1-2	NA	CSVTPGQGNYGYTF	TGCAGCGTTACCCCCGGACAGGGAAACTATGGCTACACCTTC
TRBV6-4	NA	TRBJ2-3	few	CASSPGSTDTQYF	TGTGCCAGCAGTCCGGGAAGCACAGATACGCAGTATTTT
TRBV2	NA	TRBJ1-4	NA	CASSEGVGRQEKLFF	TGTGCCAGCAGTGAAGGGGTTGGCAGGCAGGAAAAACTGTTTTTT
TRBV5-1	TRBD2	TRBJ2-1	NA	CASSPSLAGGLNEQFF	TGCGCCAGCAGCCCGAGCCTAGCGGGAGGGTTGAATGAGCAGTTCTTC
TRBV28	NA	TRBJ2-7	NA	CASRQAGYEQYF	TGTGCCAGCAGGCAGGCAGGATACGAGCAGTACTTC
TRBV11-2	NA	TRBJ2-7	few	CASSLVVYEQYF	TGTGCCAGCAGCTTAGTAGTATACGAGCAGTACTTC
TRBV12-5	TRBD2	TRBJ2-3	NA	CARGGEGDTQYF	TGTGCTAGGGGCGGGGAGGGAGATACGCAGTATTTT